The T cell receptor beta chain under discussion was sequenced for a study of PD-1 blockade in classical Hodgkin lymphoma. Turning to the study itself: Patients were treated with nivolumab at 3 mg/kg, and this was given intravenously every 2 weeks.

Time point here: cycle 4 day 1 (C4D1), after five to seven weeks of nivolumab. Relapse was seen in all patients after autologous stem cell transplantation, and brentuximab vedotin exposure was variable. When best responses were assessed, they were complete response, partial response or progressive disease. General study results and limits: Healthy donors were reported to have higher baseline TCR diversity than newly diagnosed patients. What drove the repertoire differences, possibly disease activity or prior therapy, has not been defined.

Concerning this clone: Its antigen remains unknown.

Profiled with immunoSEQ multiplex PCR; TCRdb holds only in-frame clones, not every one. This sample has 100,000 or so clones, with over 85% found just once. This CDR3 is built from 15 residues. The junction had 6 bases not matched to a gene; V was cut back by 0 bases and J by 4 bases. Germline CDR1 reads SGHRS; CDR2 reads YFSETQ. This receptor was obtained from a human donor with classical Hodgkin lymphoma. This specimen was peripheral blood mononuclear cells (PBMCs), taken before the fourth cycle of nivolumab. This rearrangement joins TRBV5-1 to TRBJ2-5; 7 bases match TRBD1. The CDR3 loop reads CASSLDFSGGETQYF. The CDR3 nucleotides are TGCGCCAGCAGCTTGGATTTTTCAGGGGGAGAGACCCAGTACTTC.